A single sample gave rise to the 9 T cell receptor beta chains below, sequenced in a study of PD-L1 blockade in urothelial cancer. Measured with immunoSEQ multiplex PCR; TCRdb has only the in-frame clones, and not every one. Among some 100,000 clones listed, more than 80% were seen once. Regarding time point: pretreatment peripheral blood. Sequenced material: PBMCs, taken around atezolizumab (anti-PD-L1) treatment. The receptors here all came from a woman aged 80 or over with urothelial cancer.

The chain uses TRBV27 and TRBJ2-7, with 7 positions matching TRBD2. The junction had 5 bases not matched to a gene; V was cut back by 5 bases and J by 4 bases. This CDR3 has 13 amino acids. CDR1 and CDR2 (germline): MNHEY, SMNVEV (reference sequence). The CDR3 loop is CASSLVGGYEQYF. In nucleotides, the CDR3 is TGTGCCAGCAGTCTCGTCGGGGGGTACGAGCAGTACTTC.

The chain carries TRBV7-8 and TRBJ2-3, with D hard to call. The CDR3 runs 12 residues. V was clipped by 4 bases and J by 5 bases, with 7 bases between them. Germline V gene lookup returns CDR1 SGHVS and CDR2 FQNEAQ. In DNA, the CDR3 is TGTGCCAGCAGCTATACTGAAGATACGCAGTATTTT. This codes for CASSYTEDTQYF.

In nucleotides, the CDR3 is TGTGCTTACCGGGAAAAACTGTTTTTT. It encodes CAYREKLFF. The gene calls are TRBV19 and TRBJ1-4, with D hard to call. Germline V gene sequence: CDR1 LNHDA, CDR2 SQIVND (reference sequence). This CDR3 comprises 9 residues.

The V call is TRBV2, the J call TRBJ2-5; D is uncertain. Trimming pared 6 bases from V and 1 base from J, leaving 9 bases between. This CDR3 comprises 13 residues. Germline CDR1 SNHLY, CDR2 FYNNEI. CDR3 sequence (DNA): TGTGCCAGCAGGTGGTGGCCCCAAGAGACCCAGTACTTC. It encodes CASRWWPQETQYF.

The genes are TRBV2 and TRBJ1-1; D is possibly TRBD1 (5 bases). CDR1 and CDR2 (germline): SNHLY, FYNNEI. Deletions cut 4 bases from V and 4 bases from J, with 13 bases between. CDR3 size: 14 residues. This CDR3 is CASSVGGKVTEAFF. In DNA, the CDR3 is TGTGCCAGCAGTGTCGGGGGAAAGGTCACTGAAGCTTTCTTT.

The chain couples TRBV18 to TRBJ1-4, with 8 nucleotides matching TRBD1. Looked up from germline, CDR1 is KGHSH and CDR2 is LQKENI. The J segment lost 0 bases and the V segment lost 4 bases, leaving 4 bases of the junction unmatched. This CDR3 is built from 16 residues. This CDR3 reads CASSQGQAATNEKLFF. The CDR3, as DNA: TGTGCCAGCTCACAGGGACAGGCCGCAACTAATGAAAAACTGTTTTTT.

The chain employs TRBV5-4 and TRBJ2-5; 9 bases fit TRBD1. Germline values: CDR1 SGHNT, CDR2 YYREEE (reference sequence). The CDR3 contains 15 residues. Trimming removed 3 bases from V and 4 bases from J; junction bases left unmatched: 7. CDR3 protein: CASSSGTGLGETQYF. The CDR3 DNA follows: TGTGCCAGCAGCTCCGGGACAGGGCTCGGAGAGACCCAGTACTTC.

The V gene is TRBV6-1, the J gene TRBJ1-5, with 7 nucleotides matching TRBD1. The CDR3 has 15 amino acids. Trimming removed 8 bases from V and 6 bases from J; junction bases left unmatched: 13. Germline V gene lookup returns CDR1 MNHNS and CDR2 SASEGT. CDR3 in amino acids: CASRGSNRGGQPQHF. The CDR3 bases are TGTGCCAGCCGGGGGTCGAACAGGGGTGGTCAGCCCCAGCATTTT.

This clone has ten or more counts. The chain employs TRBV28 and TRBJ2-4, with D unclear. The germline V gene has CDR1 MDHEN and CDR2 SYDVKM. V was shortened by 1 base and J by 0 bases, with 7 bases between the two germline ends. This CDR3 is built from 15 residues. CDR3: CASSLSGLAKNIQYF. For the CDR3, the DNA is TGTGCCAGCAGTTTATCAGGTCTAGCCAAAAACATTCAGTACTTC. The variable domain in full, completed from reference TRBV28 and TRBJ2-4, reads DVKVTQSSRYLVKRTGEKVFLECVQDMDHENMFWYRQDPGLGLRLIYFSYDVKMKEKGDIPEGYSVSREKKERFSLILESASTNQTSMYLCASSLSGLAKNIQYFGAGTRLSVL.